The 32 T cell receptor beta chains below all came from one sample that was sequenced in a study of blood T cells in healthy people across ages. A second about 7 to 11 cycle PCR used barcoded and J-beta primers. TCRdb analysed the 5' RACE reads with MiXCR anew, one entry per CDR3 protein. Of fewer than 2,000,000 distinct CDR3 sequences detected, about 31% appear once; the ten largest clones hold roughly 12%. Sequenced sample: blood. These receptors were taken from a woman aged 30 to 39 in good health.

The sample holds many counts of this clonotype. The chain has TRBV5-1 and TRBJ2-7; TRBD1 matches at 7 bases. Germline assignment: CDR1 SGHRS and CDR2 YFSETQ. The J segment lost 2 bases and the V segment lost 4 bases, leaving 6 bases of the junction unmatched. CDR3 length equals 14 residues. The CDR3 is CASSGGQFTYEQYF. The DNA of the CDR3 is TGCGCCAGCAGCGGGGGACAGTTTACCTACGAGCAGTACTTC.

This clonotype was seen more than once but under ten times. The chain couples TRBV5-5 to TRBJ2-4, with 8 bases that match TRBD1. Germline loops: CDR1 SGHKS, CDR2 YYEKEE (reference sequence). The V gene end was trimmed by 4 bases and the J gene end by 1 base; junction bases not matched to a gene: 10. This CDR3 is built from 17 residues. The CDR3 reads CASSLSPGQAAKNIQYF. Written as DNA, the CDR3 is TGTGCCAGCAGCCTATCCCCGGGACAGGCTGCCAAAAACATTCAGTACTTC.

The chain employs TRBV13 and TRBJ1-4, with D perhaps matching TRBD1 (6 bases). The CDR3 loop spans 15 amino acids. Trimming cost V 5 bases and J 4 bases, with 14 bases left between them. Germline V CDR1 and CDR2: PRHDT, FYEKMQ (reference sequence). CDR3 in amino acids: CASSLREGVNEKLFF. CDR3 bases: TGTGCCAGCAGCCTCCGGGAGGGGGTTAATGAAAAACTGTTTTTT.

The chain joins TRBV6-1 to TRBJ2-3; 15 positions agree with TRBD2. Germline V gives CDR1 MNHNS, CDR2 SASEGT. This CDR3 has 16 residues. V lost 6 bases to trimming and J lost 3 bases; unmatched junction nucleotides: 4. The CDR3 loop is CASRGLAGGQTDTQYF. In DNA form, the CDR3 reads TGTGCCAGCAGGGGACTAGCGGGGGGCCAAACAGATACGCAGTATTTT.

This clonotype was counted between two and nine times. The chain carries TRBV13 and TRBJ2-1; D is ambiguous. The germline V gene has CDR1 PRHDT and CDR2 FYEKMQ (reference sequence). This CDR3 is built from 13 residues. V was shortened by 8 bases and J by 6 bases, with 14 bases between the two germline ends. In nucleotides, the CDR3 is TGTGCCAGCGGGGTCGGCTTGGGCAATGAGCAGTTCTTC. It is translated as CASGVGLGNEQFF.

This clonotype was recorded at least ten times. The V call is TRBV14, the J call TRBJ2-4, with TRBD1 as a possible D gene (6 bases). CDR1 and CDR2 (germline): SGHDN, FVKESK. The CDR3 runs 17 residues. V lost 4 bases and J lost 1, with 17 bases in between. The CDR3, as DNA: TGTGCCAGCAGCCGATATTCGACAGGCGGGGCCAAAAACATTCAGTACTTC. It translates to CASSRYSTGGAKNIQYF. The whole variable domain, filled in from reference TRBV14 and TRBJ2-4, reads EAGVTQFPSHSVIEKGQTVTLRCDPISGHDNLYWYRRVMGKEIKFLLHFVKESKQDESGMPNNRFLAERTGGTYSTLKVQPAELEDSGVYFCASSRYSTGGAKNIQYFGAGTRLSVL.

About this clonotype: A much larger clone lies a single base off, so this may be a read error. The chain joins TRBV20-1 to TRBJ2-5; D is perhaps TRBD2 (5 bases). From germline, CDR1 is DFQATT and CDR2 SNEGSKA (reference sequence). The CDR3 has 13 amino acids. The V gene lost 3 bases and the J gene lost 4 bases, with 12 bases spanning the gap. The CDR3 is CSASFCRGETQYF. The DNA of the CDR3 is TGCAGTGCTAGCTTTTGCCGGGGAGAGACCCAGTACTTC.

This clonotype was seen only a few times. CDR3 residues: CASSLQRGKQETQYF. The DNA of the CDR3 is TGTGCCAGCAGTTTACAGCGGGGTAAACAAGAGACCCAGTACTTC. V is TRBV12-3 or TRBV12-4 and J is TRBJ2-5; 7 bases are a match to TRBD2. This CDR3 comprises 15 residues. V shed 2 bases and J 2 bases; nucleotides not matched to a gene: 5.

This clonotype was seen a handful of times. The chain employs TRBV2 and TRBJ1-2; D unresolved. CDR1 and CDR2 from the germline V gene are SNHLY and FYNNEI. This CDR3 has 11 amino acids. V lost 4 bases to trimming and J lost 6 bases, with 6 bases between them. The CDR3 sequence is CASSVTDGYTF. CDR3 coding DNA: TGTGCCAGCAGTGTAACGGATGGCTACACCTTC.

The CDR3 DNA follows: TGCGCCAGCAGCCAAGTCACAGGAAATCAGCCCCAGCATTTT. Amino acids: CASSQVTGNQPQHF. The rearrangement joins TRBV4-1 to TRBJ1-5, with a weak D call TRBD1 (5 bases). V was clipped by 1 base and J by 4 bases, with 8 bases between them. The CDR3 has 14 amino acids. Germline-derived CDR1 and CDR2 are MGHRA and YSYEKL.

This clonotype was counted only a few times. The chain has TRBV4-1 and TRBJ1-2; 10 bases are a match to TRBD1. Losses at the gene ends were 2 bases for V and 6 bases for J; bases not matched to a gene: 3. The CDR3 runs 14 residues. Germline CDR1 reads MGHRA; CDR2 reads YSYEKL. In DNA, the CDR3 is TGCGCCAGCAGCCAACCCGACAGGGGGCATGGCTACACCTTC. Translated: CASSQPDRGHGYTF.

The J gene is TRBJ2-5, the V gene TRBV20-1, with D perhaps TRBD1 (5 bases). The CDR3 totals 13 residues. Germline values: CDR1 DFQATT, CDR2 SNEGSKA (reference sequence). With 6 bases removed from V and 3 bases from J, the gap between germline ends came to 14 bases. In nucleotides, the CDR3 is TGCAGTGCCATCGACAGTTCAAAAGAGACCCAGTACTTC. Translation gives CSAIDSSKETQYF.

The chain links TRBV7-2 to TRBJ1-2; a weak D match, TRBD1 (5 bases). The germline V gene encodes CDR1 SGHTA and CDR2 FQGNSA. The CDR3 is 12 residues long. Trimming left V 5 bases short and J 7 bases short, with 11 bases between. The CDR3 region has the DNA TGTGCCAGCAGCCGAGGGACTTCTGGCTACACCTTC. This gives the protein CASSRGTSGYTF.

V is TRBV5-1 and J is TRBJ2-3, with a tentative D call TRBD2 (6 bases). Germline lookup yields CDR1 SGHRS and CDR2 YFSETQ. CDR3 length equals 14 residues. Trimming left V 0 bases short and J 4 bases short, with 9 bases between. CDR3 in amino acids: CASSLGTISDTQYF. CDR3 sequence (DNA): TGCGCCAGCAGCTTGGGGACTATATCAGATACGCAGTATTTT.

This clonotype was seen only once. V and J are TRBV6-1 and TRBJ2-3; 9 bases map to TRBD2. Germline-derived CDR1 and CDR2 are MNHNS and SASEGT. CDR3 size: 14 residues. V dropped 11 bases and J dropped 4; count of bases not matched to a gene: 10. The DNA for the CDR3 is TGTGCCCTTATGGCGGCGGGAGGGGCAGATACGCAGTATTTT. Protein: CALMAAGGADTQYF.

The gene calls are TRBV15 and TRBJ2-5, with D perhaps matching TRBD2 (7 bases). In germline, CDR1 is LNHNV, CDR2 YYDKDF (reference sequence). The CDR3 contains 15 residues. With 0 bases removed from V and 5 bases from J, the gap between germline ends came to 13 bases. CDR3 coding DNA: TGTGCCACCAGCAGAGAGGGGGCACTAGCGGAGACCCAGTACTTC. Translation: CATSREGALAETQYF.

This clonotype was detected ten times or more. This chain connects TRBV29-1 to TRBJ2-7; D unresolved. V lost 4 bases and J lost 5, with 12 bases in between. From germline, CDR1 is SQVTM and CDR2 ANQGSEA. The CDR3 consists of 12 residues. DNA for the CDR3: TGCAGCGTTGGGGATCGGAACCACGAGCAGTACTTC. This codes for CSVGDRNHEQYF.

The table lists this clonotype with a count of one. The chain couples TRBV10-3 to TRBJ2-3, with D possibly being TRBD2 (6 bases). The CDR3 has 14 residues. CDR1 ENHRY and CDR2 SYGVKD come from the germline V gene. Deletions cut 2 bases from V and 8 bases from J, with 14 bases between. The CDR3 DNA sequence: TGTGCCATCAGTGAGGGGCTAGTGGGAGGTACGCAGTATTTT. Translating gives CAISEGLVGGTQYF.

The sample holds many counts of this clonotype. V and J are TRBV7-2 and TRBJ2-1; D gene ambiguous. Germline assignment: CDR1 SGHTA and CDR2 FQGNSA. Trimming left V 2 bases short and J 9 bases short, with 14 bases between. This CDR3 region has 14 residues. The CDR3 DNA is TGTGCCAGCAGCTTACGTGGGCGTGGTGGTGAGCAGTTCTTC. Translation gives CASSLRGRGGEQFF.

The CDR3 loop is CASSLISVLLAGIEDEQYF. The CDR3 coding sequence is TGTGCCAGCAGCCTGATATCGGTGTTACTAGCGGGAATTGAAGACGAGCAGTACTTC. This chain joins TRBV7-2 and TRBJ2-7, with 10 bases aligning to TRBD2. The V segment lost 5 bases and the J segment 5 bases; nucleotides outside the gene matches: 21. The CDR3 totals 19 residues. Germline V CDR1 and CDR2: SGHTA, FQGNSA.

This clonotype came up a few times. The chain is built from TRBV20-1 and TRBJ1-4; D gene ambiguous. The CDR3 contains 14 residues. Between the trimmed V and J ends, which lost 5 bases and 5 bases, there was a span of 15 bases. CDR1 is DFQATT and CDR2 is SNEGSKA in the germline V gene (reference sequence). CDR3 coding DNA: TGCAGTGCTCTGACAATTCGGGGAAATGAAAAACTGTTTTTT. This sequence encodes CSALTIRGNEKLFF.

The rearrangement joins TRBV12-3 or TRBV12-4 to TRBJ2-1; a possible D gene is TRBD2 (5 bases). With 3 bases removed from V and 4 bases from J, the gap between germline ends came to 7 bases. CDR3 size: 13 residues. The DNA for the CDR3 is TGTGCCAGCAGTTTTGGGAGATACAATGAGCAGTTCTTC. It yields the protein CASSFGRYNEQFF.

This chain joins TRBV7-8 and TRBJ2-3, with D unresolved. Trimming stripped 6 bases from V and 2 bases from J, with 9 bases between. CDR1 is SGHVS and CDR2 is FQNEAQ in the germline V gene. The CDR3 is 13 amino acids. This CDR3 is CASRIGFTDTQYF. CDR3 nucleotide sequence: TGTGCCAGCAGGATTGGGTTCACAGATACGCAGTATTTT.

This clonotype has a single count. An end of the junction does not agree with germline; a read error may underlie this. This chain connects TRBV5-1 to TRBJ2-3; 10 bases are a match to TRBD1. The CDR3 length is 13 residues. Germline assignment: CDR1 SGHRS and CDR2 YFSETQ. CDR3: CASRTGGDDMQYF. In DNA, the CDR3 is TGCGCCAGCAGGACAGGGGGCGACGATATGCAGTATTTT.

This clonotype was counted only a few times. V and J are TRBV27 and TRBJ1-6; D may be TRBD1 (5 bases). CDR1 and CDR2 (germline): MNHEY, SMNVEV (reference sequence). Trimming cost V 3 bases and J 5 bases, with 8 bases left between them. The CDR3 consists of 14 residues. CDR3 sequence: CASSFYRNNSPLHF. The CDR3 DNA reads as TGTGCCAGCAGTTTTTACAGGAATAATTCACCCCTCCACTTT.

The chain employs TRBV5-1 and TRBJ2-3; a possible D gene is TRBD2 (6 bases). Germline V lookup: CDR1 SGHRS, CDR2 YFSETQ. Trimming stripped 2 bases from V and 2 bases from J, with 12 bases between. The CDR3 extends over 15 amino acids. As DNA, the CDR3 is TGCGCCAGCAGCTTCCGCGGGACGAACACAGATACGCAGTATTTT. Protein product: CASSFRGTNTDTQYF.

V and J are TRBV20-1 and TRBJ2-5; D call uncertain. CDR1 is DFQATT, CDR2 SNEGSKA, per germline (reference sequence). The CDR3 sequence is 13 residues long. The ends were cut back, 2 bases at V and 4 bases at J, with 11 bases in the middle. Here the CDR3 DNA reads TGCAGTGCTAGATCCCTAGATGGAGAGACCCAGTACTTC. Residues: CSARSLDGETQYF.

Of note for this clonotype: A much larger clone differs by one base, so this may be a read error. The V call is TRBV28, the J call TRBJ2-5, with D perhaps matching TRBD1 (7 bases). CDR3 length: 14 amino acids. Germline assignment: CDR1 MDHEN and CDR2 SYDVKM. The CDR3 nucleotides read TGTGCCTGCAGCCCCCCCAGGGGGGCAGAGACCCAGTACTTC. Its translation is CACSPPRGAETQYF. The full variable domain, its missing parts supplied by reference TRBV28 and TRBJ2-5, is DVKVTQSSRYLVKRTGEKVFLECVQDMDHENMFWYRQDPGLGLRLIYFSYDVKMKEKGDIPEGYSVSREKKERFSLILESASTNQTSMYLCACSPPRGAETQYFGPGTRLLVL.

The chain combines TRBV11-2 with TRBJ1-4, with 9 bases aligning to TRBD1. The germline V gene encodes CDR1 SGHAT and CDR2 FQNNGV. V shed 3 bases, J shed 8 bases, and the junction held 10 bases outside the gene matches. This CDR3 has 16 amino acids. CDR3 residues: CASSLGTGGAGEKLFF. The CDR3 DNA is TGTGCCAGCAGCTTGGGAACAGGGGGCGCGGGGGAAAAACTGTTTTTT.

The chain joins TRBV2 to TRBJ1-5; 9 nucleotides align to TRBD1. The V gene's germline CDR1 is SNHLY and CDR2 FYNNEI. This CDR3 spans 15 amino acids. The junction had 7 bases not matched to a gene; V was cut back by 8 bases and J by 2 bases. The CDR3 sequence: CASGRDRVRNQPQHF. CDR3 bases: TGTGCCAGCGGGCGGGACAGGGTACGCAATCAGCCCCAGCATTTT.

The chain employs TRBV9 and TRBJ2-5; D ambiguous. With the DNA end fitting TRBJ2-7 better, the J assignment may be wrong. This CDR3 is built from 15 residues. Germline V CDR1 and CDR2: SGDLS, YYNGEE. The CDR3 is CASSLTSIMGYEQYF. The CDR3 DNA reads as TGTGCCAGCAGCCTCACGTCGATCATGGGATACGAGCAGTACTTC.

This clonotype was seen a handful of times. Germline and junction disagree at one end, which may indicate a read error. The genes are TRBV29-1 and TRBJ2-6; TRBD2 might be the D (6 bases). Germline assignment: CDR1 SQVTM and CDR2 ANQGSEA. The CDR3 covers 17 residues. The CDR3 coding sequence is TGCAGCGTTGAAGAGGGGGACTTAGTCTCTGGGGCCAACGTCCGGACTTTC. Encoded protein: CSVEEGDLVSGANVRTF.